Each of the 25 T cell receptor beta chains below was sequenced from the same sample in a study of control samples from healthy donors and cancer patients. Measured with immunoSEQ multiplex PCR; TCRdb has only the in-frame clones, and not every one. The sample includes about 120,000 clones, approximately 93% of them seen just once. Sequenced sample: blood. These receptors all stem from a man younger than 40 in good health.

This CDR3 is CASSSPGALEAFF. DNA for the CDR3: TGTGCCAGCAGCTCTCCAGGGGCACTAGAAGCTTTCTTT. The rearrangement joins TRBV11-2 to TRBJ1-1; a possible D gene is TRBD1 (6 bases). V was trimmed by 4 bases and J by 8 bases, leaving 14 bases between them. Germline values: CDR1 SGHAT, CDR2 FQNNGV. The CDR3 consists of 13 residues.

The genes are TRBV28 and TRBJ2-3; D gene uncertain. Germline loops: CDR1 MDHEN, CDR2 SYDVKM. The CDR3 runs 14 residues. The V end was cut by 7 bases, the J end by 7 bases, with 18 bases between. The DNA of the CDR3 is TGTGCCAGCAACCCGCCCCCCCCGGAAAATACGCAGTATTTT. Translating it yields CASNPPPPENTQYF.

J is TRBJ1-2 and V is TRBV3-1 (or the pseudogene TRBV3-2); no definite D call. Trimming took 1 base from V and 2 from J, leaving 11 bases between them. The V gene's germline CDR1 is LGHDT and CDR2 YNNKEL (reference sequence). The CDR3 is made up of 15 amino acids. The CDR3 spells CASSQVGNKNYGYTF. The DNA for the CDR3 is TGTGCCAGCAGCCAAGTTGGTAACAAGAACTATGGCTACACCTTC.

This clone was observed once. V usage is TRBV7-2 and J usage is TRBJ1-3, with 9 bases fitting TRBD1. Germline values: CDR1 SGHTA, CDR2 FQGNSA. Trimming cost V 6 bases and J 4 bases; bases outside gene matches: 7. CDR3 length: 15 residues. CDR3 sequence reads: CASSRDRAGGNTIYF. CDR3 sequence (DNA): TGTGCCAGCAGTCGGGACAGGGCTGGCGGAAACACCATATATTTT.

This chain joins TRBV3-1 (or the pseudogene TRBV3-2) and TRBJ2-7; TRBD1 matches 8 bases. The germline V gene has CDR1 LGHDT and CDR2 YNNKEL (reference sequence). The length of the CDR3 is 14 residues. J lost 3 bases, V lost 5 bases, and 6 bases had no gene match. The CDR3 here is CASSTTGQGYEQYF. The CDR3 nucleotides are TGTGCCAGCAGCACTACAGGACAGGGCTACGAGCAGTACTTC.

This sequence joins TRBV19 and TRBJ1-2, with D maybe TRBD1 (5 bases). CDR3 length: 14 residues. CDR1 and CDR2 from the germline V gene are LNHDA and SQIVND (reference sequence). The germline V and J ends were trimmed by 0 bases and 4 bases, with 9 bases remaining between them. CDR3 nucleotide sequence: TGTGCCAGTAGTATAGATTTGACAGCCTATGGCTACACCTTC. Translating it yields CASSIDLTAYGYTF.

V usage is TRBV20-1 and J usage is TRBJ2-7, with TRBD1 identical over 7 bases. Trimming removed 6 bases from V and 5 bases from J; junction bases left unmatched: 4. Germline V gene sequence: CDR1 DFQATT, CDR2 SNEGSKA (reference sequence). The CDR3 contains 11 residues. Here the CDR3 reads CSAAGQDEQYV. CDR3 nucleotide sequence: TGCAGTGCCGCCGGACAGGACGAGCAGTACGTC.

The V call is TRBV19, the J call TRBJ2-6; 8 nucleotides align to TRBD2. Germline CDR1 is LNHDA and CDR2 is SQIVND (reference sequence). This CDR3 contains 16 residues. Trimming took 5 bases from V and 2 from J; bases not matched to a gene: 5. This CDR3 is CASSVRGGTGANVLTF. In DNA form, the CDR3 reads TGTGCCAGTAGTGTCCGGGGGGGGACTGGGGCCAACGTCCTGACTTTC.

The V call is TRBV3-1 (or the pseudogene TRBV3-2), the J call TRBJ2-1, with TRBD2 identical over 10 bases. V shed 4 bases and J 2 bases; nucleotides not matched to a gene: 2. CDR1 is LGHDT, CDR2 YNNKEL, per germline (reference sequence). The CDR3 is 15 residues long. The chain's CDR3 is CASSLSGGAYNEQFF. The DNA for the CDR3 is TGTGCCAGCAGCCTAAGCGGGGGGGCCTACAATGAGCAGTTCTTC.

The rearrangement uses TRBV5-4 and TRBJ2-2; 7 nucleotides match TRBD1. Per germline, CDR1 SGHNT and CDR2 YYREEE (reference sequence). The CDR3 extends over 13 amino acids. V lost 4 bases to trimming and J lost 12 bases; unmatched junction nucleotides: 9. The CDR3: CASSHEGARQLFF. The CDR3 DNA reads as TGTGCCAGCAGCCATGAGGGGGCTAGGCAGCTGTTTTTT.

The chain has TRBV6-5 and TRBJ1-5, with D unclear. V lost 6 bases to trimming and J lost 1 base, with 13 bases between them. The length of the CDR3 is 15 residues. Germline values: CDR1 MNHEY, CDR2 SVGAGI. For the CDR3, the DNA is TGTGCCAGCAGACCTCAACGGGGAAGCAATCAGCCCCAGCATTTT. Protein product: CASRPQRGSNQPQHF.

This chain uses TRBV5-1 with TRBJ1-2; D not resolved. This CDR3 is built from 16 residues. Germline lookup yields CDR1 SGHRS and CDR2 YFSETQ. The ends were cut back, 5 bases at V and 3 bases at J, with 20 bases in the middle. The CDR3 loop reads CASSRNNPDFDYGYTF. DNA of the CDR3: TGCGCCAGCAGTCGAAACAACCCGGATTTCGACTATGGCTACACCTTC. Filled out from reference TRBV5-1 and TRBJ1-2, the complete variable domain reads KAGVTQTPRYLIKTRGQQVTLSCSPISGHRSVSWYQQTPGQGLQFLFEYFSETQRNKGNFPGRFSGRQFSNSRSEMNVSTLELGDSALYLCASSRNNPDFDYGYTFGSGTRLTVV.

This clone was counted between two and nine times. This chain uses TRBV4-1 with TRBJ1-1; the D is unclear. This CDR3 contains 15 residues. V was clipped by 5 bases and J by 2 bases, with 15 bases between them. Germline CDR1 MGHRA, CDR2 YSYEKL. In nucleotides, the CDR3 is TGCGCCAGCAGCGAGTTCCATACAGCTAACACTGAAGCTTTCTTT. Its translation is CASSEFHTANTEAFF.

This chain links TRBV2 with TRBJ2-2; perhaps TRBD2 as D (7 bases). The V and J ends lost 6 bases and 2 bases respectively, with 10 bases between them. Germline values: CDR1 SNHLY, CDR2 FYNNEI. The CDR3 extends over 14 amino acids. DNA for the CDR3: TGTGCCAGCAGGAGGGGGGGCAACACCGGGGAGCTGTTTTTT. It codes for CASRRGGNTGELFF.

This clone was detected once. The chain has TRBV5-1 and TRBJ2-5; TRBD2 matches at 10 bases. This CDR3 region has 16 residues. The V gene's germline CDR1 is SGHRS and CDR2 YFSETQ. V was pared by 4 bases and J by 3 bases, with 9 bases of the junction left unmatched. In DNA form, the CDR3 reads TGCGCCAGCAGCCCGGAAACCGGGACTAGCGAAGAGACCCAGTACTTC. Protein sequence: CASSPETGTSEETQYF.

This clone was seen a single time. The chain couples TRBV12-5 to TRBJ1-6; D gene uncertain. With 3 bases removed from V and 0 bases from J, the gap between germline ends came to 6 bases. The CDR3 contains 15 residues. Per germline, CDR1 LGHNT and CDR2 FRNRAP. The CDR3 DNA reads TGTGCTAGTGGTTTTCGGAGCTCCTATAATTCACCCCTCCACTTT. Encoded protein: CASGFRSSYNSPLHF. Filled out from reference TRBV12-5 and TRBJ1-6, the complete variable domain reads DARVTQTPRHKVTEMGQEVTMRCQPILGHNTVFWYRQTMMQGLELLAYFRNRAPLDDSGMPKDRFSAEMPDATLATLKIQPSEPRDSAVYFCASGFRSSYNSPLHFGNGTRLTVT.

The CDR3 coding sequence is TGTGCCAGCAGTCCATGGACATTTAATCCCTACAATGAGCAGTTCTTC. Amino acids: CASSPWTFNPYNEQFF. The chain joins TRBV27 to TRBJ2-1; D is perhaps TRBD1 (5 bases). Trimming pared 5 bases from V and 2 bases from J, leaving 16 bases between. The CDR3 contains 16 residues. CDR1 and CDR2 (germline): MNHEY, SMNVEV (reference sequence).

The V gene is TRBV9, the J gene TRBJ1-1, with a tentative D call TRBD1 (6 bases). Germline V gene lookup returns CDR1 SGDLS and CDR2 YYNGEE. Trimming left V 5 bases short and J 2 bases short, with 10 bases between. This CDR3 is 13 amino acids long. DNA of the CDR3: TGTGCCAGCAGGGGGGGACAAAACACTGAAGCTTTCTTT. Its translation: CASRGGQNTEAFF. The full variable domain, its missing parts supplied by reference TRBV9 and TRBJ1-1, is DSGVTQTPKHLITATGQRVTLRCSPRSGDLSVYWYQQSLDQGLQFLIQYYNGEERAKGNILERFSAQQFPDLHSELNLSSLELGDSALYFCASRGGQNTEAFFGQGTRLTVV.

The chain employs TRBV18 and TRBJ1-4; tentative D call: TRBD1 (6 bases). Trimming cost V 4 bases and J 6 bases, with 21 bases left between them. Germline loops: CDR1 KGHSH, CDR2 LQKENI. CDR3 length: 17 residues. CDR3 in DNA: TGTGCCAGCTCACAAATTCACAGTGGGGGCCCCGATGAAAAACTGTTTTTT. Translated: CASSQIHSGGPDEKLFF. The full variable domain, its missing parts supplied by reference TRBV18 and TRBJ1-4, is NAGVMQNPRHLVRRRGQEARLRCSPMKGHSHVYWYRQLPEEGLKFMVYLQKENIIDESGMPKERFSAEFPKEGPSILRIQQVVRGDSAAYFCASSQIHSGGPDEKLFFGSGTQLSVL.

The CDR3 region is CASRTDRGETGEYF. DNA for the CDR3: TGTGCCAGCAGGACCGACAGGGGAGAGACGGGGGAGTATTTT. The chain couples TRBV6-6 to TRBJ2-3; 8 positions match TRBD1. The germline CDR1 and CDR2 sequences are MNHNY and SVGAGI (reference sequence). V was pared by 6 bases and J by 13 bases, with 15 bases of the junction left unmatched. The CDR3 length is 14 residues.

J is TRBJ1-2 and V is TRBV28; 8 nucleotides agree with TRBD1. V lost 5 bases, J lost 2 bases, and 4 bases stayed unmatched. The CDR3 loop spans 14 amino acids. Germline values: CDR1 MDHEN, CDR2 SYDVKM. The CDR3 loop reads CASSPTGANYGYTF. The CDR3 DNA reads TGTGCCAGCAGTCCGACAGGGGCAAACTATGGCTACACCTTC.

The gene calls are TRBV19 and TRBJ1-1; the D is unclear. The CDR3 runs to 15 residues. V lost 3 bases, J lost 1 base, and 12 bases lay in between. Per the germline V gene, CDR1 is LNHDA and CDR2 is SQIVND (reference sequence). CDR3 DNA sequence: TGTGCCAGTAGTATCAATTGGTCGGGGAACACTGAAGCTTTCTTT. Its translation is CASSINWSGNTEAFF.

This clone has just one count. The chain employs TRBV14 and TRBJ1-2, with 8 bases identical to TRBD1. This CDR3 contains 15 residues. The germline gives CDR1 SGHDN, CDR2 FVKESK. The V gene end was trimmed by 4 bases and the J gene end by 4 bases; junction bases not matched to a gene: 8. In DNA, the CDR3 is TGTGCCAGCAGCCTTGGACAGGGTCGGAGCTATGGCTACACCTTC. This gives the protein CASSLGQGRSYGYTF.

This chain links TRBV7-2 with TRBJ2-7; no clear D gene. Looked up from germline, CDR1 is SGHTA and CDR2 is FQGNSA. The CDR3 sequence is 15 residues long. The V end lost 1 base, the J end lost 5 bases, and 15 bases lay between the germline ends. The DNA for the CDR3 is TGTGCCAGCAGCTTAGGAGTCACCTCAATCGACGAGCAGTACTTC. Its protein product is CASSLGVTSIDEQYF.

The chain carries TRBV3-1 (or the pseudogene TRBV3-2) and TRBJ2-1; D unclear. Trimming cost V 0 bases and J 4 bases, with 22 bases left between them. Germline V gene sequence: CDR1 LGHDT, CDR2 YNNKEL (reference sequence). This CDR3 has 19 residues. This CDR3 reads CASSQDRAEQLPEYNEQFF. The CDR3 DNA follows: TGTGCCAGCAGCCAAGATAGGGCGGAGCAATTACCCGAGTACAATGAGCAGTTCTTC.